This T cell receptor (beta chain) was sequenced during a study of radiation and T cells in renal cell carcinoma. Looking at the study overall: Nephrectomy followed 15 Gy stereotactic body radiation by 4 weeks.

The CDR3 is 13 residues long. The germline CDR1 and CDR2 sequences are SGHNT and YYREEE (reference sequence). With 7 bases removed from V and 0 bases from J, the gap between germline ends came to 9 bases. Time point in this sample: blood 2 weeks post-SBRT. This sample's treatment: 15 Gy SBRT to primary tumor, nephrectomy 4 weeks later. The table came from immunoSEQ multiplex PCR; TCRdb's copy has only in-frame clones and leaves some out. The sample contains 45,000 to 55,000 clones, about 80% of which appear only once. The chain uses TRBV5-4 and TRBJ2-3; no reliable D call. This sequence originates from a woman in her seventies with renal cell carcinoma. Sequenced material: blood, taken from a patient whose treatment included radiotherapy and nephrectomy. Here the CDR3 DNA reads TGTGCCAGCCGTACGGAGAGCACAGATACGCAGTATTTT. This encodes CASRTESTDTQYF.